The 26 T cell receptor beta chains given below trace back to one sample, sequenced in a study of OX40 agonist ivuxolimab in advanced cancers. TCRdb's table, derived via immunoSEQ multiplex PCR, lists solely in-frame clones and lacks some. This repertoire shows tens of thousands of clones, about nine tenths found once; its top ten account for about 30%. The sample here was CD4+ or CD8+ T cells sorted from blood, taken in a trial of the OX40 agonist ivuxolimab. The receptors originated from an adult with an advanced solid tumor such as melanoma, head and neck, liver or kidney cancer.

This sequence joins TRBV27 and TRBJ2-7, with a weak D call TRBD1 (5 bases). Trimming removed 6 bases at V and 6 bases at J, with 15 bases between. The germline CDR1 and CDR2 sequences are MNHEY and SMNVEV (reference sequence). The CDR3 length is 13 residues. The CDR3 loop is CASRQTPRVEQYF. The CDR3 nucleotides are TGTGCCAGCAGACAGACCCCCAGGGTCGAGCAGTACTTC.

The V call is TRBV7-9, the J call TRBJ2-1; a possible D gene is TRBD2 (5 bases). Germline V gives CDR1 SEHNR, CDR2 FQNEAQ (reference sequence). The germline V and J ends were trimmed by 3 bases and 2 bases, with 8 bases remaining between them. The CDR3 spans 14 residues. CDR3 residues: CASSFEGAYNEQFF. The CDR3, as DNA: TGTGCCAGCAGCTTCGAGGGAGCCTACAATGAGCAGTTCTTC.

V usage is TRBV7-9 and J usage is TRBJ2-2; TRBD1 matches at 9 bases. Germline trimming cut 4 bases from V and 4 bases from J; bases unmatched to any gene: 4. Looked up from germline, CDR1 is SEHNR and CDR2 is FQNEAQ (reference sequence). The CDR3 runs 15 residues. The CDR3 is CASSSHRGPTGELFF. DNA of the CDR3: TGTGCCAGCAGCTCCCACAGGGGGCCCACCGGGGAGCTGTTTTTT.

V is TRBV6-6 and J is TRBJ2-7; no reliable D call. V was trimmed by 5 bases and J by 4 bases, leaving 15 bases between them. This CDR3 contains 14 residues. Germline V gene lookup returns CDR1 MNHNY and CDR2 SVGAGI (reference sequence). CDR3 residues: CASSPSVGSYEQYF. In DNA form, the CDR3 reads TGTGCCAGCAGTCCCTCGGTAGGCTCTTACGAGCAGTACTTC.

This clone was counted a few times. Other DNA sequences in this specimen translate into the identical CDR3. The CDR3, as DNA: TGTGCCAGCTCCGGGACCGGCCCCTACAATGAGCAGTTCTTC. It codes for CASSGTGPYNEQFF. The rearrangement links TRBV27 to TRBJ2-1, with D perhaps TRBD1 or TRBD2 (5 bases each). The CDR3 extends over 14 amino acids. The germline V and J ends were trimmed by 8 bases and 2 bases, with 13 bases remaining between them. Germline CDR1 MNHEY, CDR2 SMNVEV (reference sequence).

The V gene is TRBV12-5, the J gene TRBJ1-1; possible D gene TRBD1, 5 bases. Trimming left V 3 bases short and J 11 bases short, with 13 bases between. Germline CDR1 reads LGHNT; CDR2 reads FRNRAP. The CDR3 consists of 12 residues. This CDR3 reads CASGFGGARAFF. The CDR3 nucleotides read TGTGCTAGTGGTTTCGGGGGAGCCCGTGCTTTCTTT.

This clone occurred once. The rearrangement joins TRBV29-1 to TRBJ2-2; possibly TRBD1 or TRBD2 for D (5 bases each). CDR1 is SQVTM, CDR2 ANQGSEA, per germline. V lost 4 bases to trimming and J lost 5 bases, with 8 bases between them. The CDR3 loop spans 12 amino acids. CDR3 sequence reads: CSVVWGTGELFF. CDR3 bases: TGCAGCGTTGTGTGGGGGACCGGGGAGCTGTTTTTT.

DNA for the CDR3: TGTGCCAGCAGCCTCCCGGTGGGGGCCACCGGGGAGCTGTTTTTT. This translates into CASSLPVGATGELFF. The chain joins TRBV7-9 to TRBJ2-2; tentative D call: TRBD1 (6 bases). CDR3 size: 15 residues. The V end was cut by 5 bases, the J end by 4 bases, with 14 bases between. From germline, CDR1 is SEHNR and CDR2 FQNEAQ (reference sequence).

The rearrangement joins TRBV5-6 to TRBJ2-1, with D maybe TRBD1 (5 bases). The V and J ends lost 1 base and 2 bases respectively, with 16 bases between them. Germline V gives CDR1 SGHDT, CDR2 YYEEEE. The CDR3 consists of 17 residues. This CDR3 reads CASSLSVGLGAYNEQFF. The CDR3 region has the DNA TGTGCCAGCAGCTTGTCAGTGGGCCTAGGGGCCTACAATGAGCAGTTCTTC. Based on the CDR3 plus reference TRBV5-6 and TRBJ2-1, the full variable domain is DAGVTQSPTHLIKTRGQQVTLRCSPKSGHDTVSWYQQALGQGPQFIFQYYEEEERQRGNFPDRFSGHQFPNYSSELNVNALLLGDSALYLCASSLSVGLGAYNEQFFGPGTRLTVL.

The chain carries TRBV15 and TRBJ2-2; D uncertain. Looked up from germline, CDR1 is LNHNV and CDR2 is YYDKDF (reference sequence). The CDR3 runs 13 residues. Between the trimmed V and J ends, which lost 5 bases and 3 bases, there was a span of 7 bases. Here the CDR3 DNA reads TGTGCCACCAGCGCAGGATACACCGGGGAGCTGTTTTTT. Protein product: CATSAGYTGELFF.

This chain links TRBV4-3 with TRBJ2-7; D unclear. The CDR3 runs 16 residues. V lost 4 bases and J 6 bases, leaving 22 bases between the germline ends. Germline V gives CDR1 LGHNA, CDR2 YSLEER. CDR3 sequence: CASSPNFPTGFLEQYF. CDR3 in DNA: TGCGCCAGCAGCCCAAACTTCCCGACTGGCTTTCTCGAGCAGTACTTC.

The chain combines TRBV4-3 with TRBJ2-1; D might be TRBD2 (6 bases). V was trimmed by 1 base and J by 3 bases, leaving 7 bases between them. Germline CDR1 reads LGHNA; CDR2 reads YSLEER. The CDR3 is 14 amino acids. The chain's CDR3 is CASSQVGGYNEQFF. CDR3 nucleotide sequence: TGCGCCAGCAGCCAAGTGGGGGGCTACAATGAGCAGTTCTTC.

J is TRBJ1-6 and V is TRBV5-6; weak D call: TRBD1 (6 bases). The CDR3 loop spans 16 amino acids. Germline V gene lookup returns CDR1 SGHDT and CDR2 YYEEEE. V was trimmed by 4 bases and J by 10 bases, leaving 21 bases between them. CDR3 amino acids: CASSQSGGAGLSPLHF. The CDR3, as DNA: TGTGCCAGCAGCCAAAGCGGGGGCGCGGGATTGTCACCCCTCCACTTT.

CDR3 loop: CAWKGEGGSTGELFF. In nucleotides, the CDR3 is TGTGCCTGGAAGGGCGAGGGAGGATCCACCGGGGAGCTGTTTTTT. The chain couples TRBV30 to TRBJ2-2, with a tentative D call TRBD2 (6 bases). CDR1 and CDR2 from the germline V gene are GTSNPN and SVGIG (reference sequence). The CDR3 length is 15 residues. Trimming removed 4 bases from V and 4 bases from J, with 16 bases in between.

The chain carries TRBV11-2 and TRBJ2-1; 10 nucleotides agree with TRBD2. CDR1 SGHAT and CDR2 FQNNGV come from the germline V gene. This CDR3 has 18 amino acids. V shed 5 bases and J 5 bases; nucleotides not matched to a gene: 15. This CDR3 is CASSASEASGSFDNEQFF. CDR3 in DNA: TGTGCCAGCAGCGCCTCTGAAGCTAGCGGGAGTTTCGACAATGAGCAGTTCTTC. Full variable domain (missing parts from reference TRBV11-2 and TRBJ2-1): EAGVAQSPRYKIIEKRQSVAFWCNPISGHATLYWYQQILGQGPKLLIQFQNNGVVDDSQLPKDRFSAERLKGVDSTLKIQPAKLEDSAVYLCASSASEASGSFDNEQFFGPGTRLTVL.

The V gene is TRBV28, the J gene TRBJ1-1; D ambiguous. V shed 5 bases and J shed 6 bases, with 19 bases lying between them. The CDR3 is 15 residues long. Per the germline V gene, CDR1 is MDHEN and CDR2 is SYDVKM. CDR3: CASSLPATGYPEAFF. The DNA for the CDR3 is TGTGCCAGCAGTCTCCCCGCGACGGGGTACCCTGAAGCTTTCTTT.

The chain couples TRBV14 to TRBJ2-5, with 7 bases fitting TRBD1. Germline V CDR1 and CDR2: SGHDN, FVKESK. The V and J ends lost 3 bases and 1 base, in that order; junction bases with no gene match: 5. This CDR3 is built from 15 residues. This CDR3 is CASSQVQGLQETQYF. In DNA, the CDR3 is TGTGCCAGCAGCCAGGTACAGGGGCTCCAAGAGACCCAGTACTTC. Full variable domain (missing parts from reference TRBV14 and TRBJ2-5): EAGVTQFPSHSVIEKGQTVTLRCDPISGHDNLYWYRRVMGKEIKFLLHFVKESKQDESGMPNNRFLAERTGGTYSTLKVQPAELEDSGVYFCASSQVQGLQETQYFGPGTRLLVL.

The genes are TRBV6-6 and TRBJ2-7; D ambiguous. CDR1 is MNHNY and CDR2 is SVGAGI in the germline V gene (reference sequence). Trimming took 2 bases from V and 3 from J, leaving 5 bases between them. There are 12 residues in the CDR3. The CDR3 DNA reads as TGTGCCAGCAGTTACCATAGCTACGAGCAGTACTTC. This gives the protein CASSYHSYEQYF.

The V call is TRBV27, the J call TRBJ1-5; D gene ambiguous. The germline V and J ends were trimmed by 3 bases and 4 bases, with 10 bases remaining between them. This CDR3 is built from 14 residues. Looked up from germline, CDR1 is MNHEY and CDR2 is SMNVEV (reference sequence). Here the CDR3 reads CASSFRDGNQPQHF. CDR3 bases: TGTGCCAGCAGTTTCAGAGACGGTAATCAGCCCCAGCATTTT.

The chain couples TRBV7-2 to TRBJ2-7; TRBD1 is a possible D gene (5 bases). Germline CDR1 reads SGHTA; CDR2 reads FQGNSA. Between the trimmed V and J ends, which lost 2 bases and 2 bases, there was a span of 10 bases. The CDR3 has 14 amino acids. The CDR3 DNA reads as TGTGCCAGCAGCTTATCCAGGGTTGCCTACGAGCAGTACTTC. It yields the protein CASSLSRVAYEQYF.

This clone was observed a few times. V usage is TRBV9 and J usage is TRBJ1-5; D might be TRBD1 (5 bases). Germline CDR1 is SGDLS and CDR2 is YYNGEE. Trimming shortened V by 4 bases and J by 5 bases, and 13 bases separated the two germline ends. CDR3 length: 14 amino acids. CDR3 bases: TGTGCCAGCAGCCTCTGGGACGGAGATCAGCCCCAGCATTTT. Translated, it gives CASSLWDGDQPQHF.

This chain links TRBV4-1 with TRBJ2-7; 8 bases line up with TRBD2. The V and J ends lost 1 base and 2 bases, in that order; junction bases with no gene match: 1. Germline CDR1 MGHRA, CDR2 YSYEKL. This CDR3 region has 14 residues. For the CDR3, the DNA is TGCGCCAGCAGCCAAGTAGCGGGGACCTACGAGCAGTACTTC. As protein: CASSQVAGTYEQYF.

This sequence joins TRBV27 and TRBJ2-7; 7 bases map to TRBD1. The CDR3 contains 15 residues. Germline V CDR1 and CDR2: MNHEY, SMNVEV (reference sequence). V dropped 4 bases and J dropped 4; count of bases not matched to a gene: 10. CDR3 nucleotide sequence: TGTGCCAGCAGTTCCTCCCCGACAGGGAGATACGAGCAGTACTTC. As protein: CASSSSPTGRYEQYF.

The chain recombines TRBV9 with TRBJ1-5; weak D call: TRBD1 (6 bases). V lost 2 bases, J lost 3 bases, and 9 bases lay in between. The CDR3 length is 14 residues. CDR1 is SGDLS and CDR2 is YYNGEE in the germline V gene. The CDR3 region is CASSVGGLNQPQHF. The CDR3 DNA sequence: TGTGCCAGCAGCGTTGGGGGGCTCAATCAGCCCCAGCATTTT.

This chain links TRBV28 with TRBJ1-5; no firm D call. V gave up 2 bases and J gave up 1 base, with 3 bases separating them. CDR1 and CDR2 from the germline V gene are MDHEN and SYDVKM. The CDR3 covers 13 residues. This chain's CDR3 is CASSLLSNQPQHF. The CDR3, as DNA: TGTGCCAGCAGTTTACTCAGCAATCAGCCCCAGCATTTT.

The CDR3 DNA reads as TGTGCCAGCAGCTTAAAGAGGGGTGATGAAGCTTTCTTT. This sequence encodes CASSLKRGDEAFF. This chain uses TRBV7-3 with TRBJ1-1, with a weak D call TRBD1 (5 bases). This CDR3 spans 13 amino acids. Germline CDR1 is SGHTA and CDR2 is FQGTGA. The ends were cut back, 1 base at V and 7 bases at J, with 10 bases in the middle.